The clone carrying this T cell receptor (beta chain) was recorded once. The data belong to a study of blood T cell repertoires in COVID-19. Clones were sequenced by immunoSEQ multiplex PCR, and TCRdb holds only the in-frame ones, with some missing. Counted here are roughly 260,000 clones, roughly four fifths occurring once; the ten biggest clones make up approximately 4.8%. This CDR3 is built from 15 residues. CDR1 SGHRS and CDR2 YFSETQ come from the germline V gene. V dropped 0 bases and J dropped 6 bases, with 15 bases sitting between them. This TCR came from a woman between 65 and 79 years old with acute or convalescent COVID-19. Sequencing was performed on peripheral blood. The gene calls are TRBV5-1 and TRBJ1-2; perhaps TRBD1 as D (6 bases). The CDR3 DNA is TGCGCCAGCAGCTTGGAGGCAGGGGCTGTGAATGGCTACACCTTC. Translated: CASSLEAGAVNGYTF. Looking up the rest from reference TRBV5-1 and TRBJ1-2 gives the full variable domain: KAGVTQTPRYLIKTRGQQVTLSCSPISGHRSVSWYQQTPGQGLQFLFEYFSETQRNKGNFPGRFSGRQFSNSRSEMNVSTLELGDSALYLCASSLEAGAVNGYTFGSGTRLTVV.